A single sample gave rise to the 8 T cell receptor beta chains below, sequenced in a study of PD-1 blockade in classical Hodgkin lymphoma. Regarding time point: cycle 4 day 1 (C4D1), after more than 5 weeks of nivolumab. Every one of the patients relapsed after autologous stem cell transplantation (brentuximab vedotin exposure was variable). PBMCs were thawed, and CD8+ T cells were then isolated from them by magnetic negative selection. TCRdb's table, derived via immunoSEQ multiplex PCR, lists solely in-frame clones and lacks some. The table lists approximately 19,000 clones, 88% of them singletons. The source material was CD8+ T cells from blood, sampled before the fourth cycle of nivolumab. The receptors come from a human donor with classical Hodgkin lymphoma.

The chain recombines TRBV9 with TRBJ2-7, with D maybe TRBD1 (5 bases). The CDR3 spans 15 residues. With 0 bases removed from V and 0 bases from J, the gap between germline ends came to 10 bases. From germline, CDR1 is SGDLS and CDR2 YYNGEE. CDR3 protein: CASSVGGGTSYEQYF. CDR3 bases: TGTGCCAGCAGCGTAGGGGGCGGAACCTCCTACGAGCAGTACTTC.

The chain joins TRBV5-4 to TRBJ2-3; 12 bases are shared with TRBD2. CDR3 length: 16 residues. V gave up 0 bases and J gave up 6 bases; unmatched junction bases: 5. Germline V gene lookup returns CDR1 SGHNT and CDR2 YYREEE (reference sequence). In DNA form, the CDR3 reads TGTGCCAGCAGCTTGGGACTAGCGGGAGTGGGGGATACGCAGTATTTT. It encodes CASSLGLAGVGDTQYF.

V gene TRBV14 combines with J gene TRBJ2-5; D might be TRBD1 or TRBD2, each matching 5 bases. Trimming left V 4 bases short and J 1 base short, with 10 bases between. The CDR3 has 14 residues. Germline V gives CDR1 SGHDN, CDR2 FVKESK. Here the CDR3 reads CASSLRDGQETQYF. In DNA, the CDR3 is TGTGCCAGCAGCCTACGGGACGGCCAAGAGACCCAGTACTTC. Full variable domain (remainder filled in from reference TRBV14 and TRBJ2-5): EAGVTQFPSHSVIEKGQTVTLRCDPISGHDNLYWYRRVMGKEIKFLLHFVKESKQDESGMPNNRFLAERTGGTYSTLKVQPAELEDSGVYFCASSLRDGQETQYFGPGTRLLVL.

This chain joins TRBV5-1 and TRBJ2-1, with no clear D. The CDR3 runs to 14 residues. The V and J ends lost 0 bases and 5 bases respectively, with 9 bases between them. CDR1 is SGHRS and CDR2 is YFSETQ in the germline V gene. The CDR3 spells CASSLAQAHNEQFF. CDR3 coding DNA: TGCGCCAGCAGCTTGGCGCAGGCCCACAATGAGCAGTTCTTC.

The chain links TRBV5-5 to TRBJ2-7; weak D call: TRBD2 (5 bases). Germline V gene data show CDR1 as SGHKS and CDR2 as YYEKEE (reference sequence). The CDR3 contains 13 residues. V lost 0 bases and J lost 6, with 10 bases in between. The DNA of the CDR3 is TGTGCCAGCAGCTTGGAGAACAGCGGCGAGCAGTACTTC. Amino acid sequence: CASSLENSGEQYF.

This clone was counted only a few times. The chain has TRBV29-1 and TRBJ1-2; no clear D gene. The germline V gene encodes CDR1 SQVTM and CDR2 ANQGSEA. Trimming removed 3 bases from V and 3 bases from J, with 11 bases in between. The CDR3 consists of 13 residues. CDR3 in amino acids: CSVDGRLDYGYTF. As DNA, the CDR3 is TGCAGCGTTGACGGTAGACTGGACTATGGCTACACCTTC.

The CDR3 spells CASRASGYEQYF. The CDR3 coding sequence is TGTGCCAGCAGGGCTTCGGGGTACGAGCAGTACTTC. V and J are TRBV2 and TRBJ2-7, with a weak D call TRBD2 (5 bases). Germline V gene sequence: CDR1 SNHLY, CDR2 FYNNEI. V was cut by 6 bases and J by 4 bases, with 10 bases left in between. The CDR3 loop spans 12 amino acids. The full variable domain, completed using reference TRBV2 and TRBJ2-7, is EPEVTQTPSHQVTQMGQEVILRCVPISNHLYFYWYRQILGQKVEFLVSFYNNEISEKSEIFDDQFSVERPDGSNFTLKIRSTKLEDSAMYFCASRASGYEQYFGPGTRLTVT.

The chain employs TRBV4-1 and TRBJ1-2, with D possibly matching TRBD1 (5 bases). V was cut by 1 base and J by 4 bases, with 10 bases left in between. The CDR3 is 14 amino acids. Germline V CDR1 and CDR2: MGHRA, YSYEKL. The CDR3 DNA follows: TGCGCCAGCAGCCAAGCCGGGACTCTCTATGGCTACACCTTC. It translates to CASSQAGTLYGYTF.